Below, 15 T cell receptor beta chains from the same sample are listed, as sequenced in a study of T cell clonotyping in hematopoietic cell transplantation. Profiling relied on immunoSEQ multiplex PCR, and the TCRdb table lists in-frame clones only, not all of them. Of over 10,000 clones in the sample, more than 80% were seen once. The sample comprised peripheral blood mononuclear cells. These receptors were collected from a man aged 25-45 years in good health. Some clones in this sample may be carry-over from other donors' samples.

This rearrangement joins TRBV7-9 to TRBJ2-2; D unresolved. The CDR3 contains 12 residues. Trimming cost V 7 bases and J 7 bases, with 10 bases left between them. Germline V CDR1 and CDR2: SEHNR, FQNEAQ (reference sequence). CDR3 protein: CASNPLDGELFF. The DNA of the CDR3 is TGTGCCAGCAACCCTCTTGACGGGGAGCTGTTTTTT. Combining the CDR3 with reference TRBV7-9 and TRBJ2-2 gives the whole variable domain DTGVSQNPRHKITKRGQNVTFRCDPISEHNRLYWYRQTLGQGPEFLTYFQNEAQLEKSRLLSDRFSAERPKGSFSTLEIQRTEQGDSAMYLCASNPLDGELFFGEGSRLTVL.

In its sample, this clone was seen a few times. The chain employs TRBV27 and TRBJ1-2; TRBD1 matches 7 bases. The CDR3 extends over 12 amino acids. The J segment lost 6 bases and the V segment lost 8 bases, leaving 6 bases of the junction unmatched. The germline CDR1 and CDR2 sequences are MNHEY and SMNVEV (reference sequence). CDR3 sequence reads: CASRQGWDGYTF. CDR3 DNA: TGTGCCAGCCGACAGGGTTGGGATGGCTACACCTTC.

This sequence joins TRBV4-1 and TRBJ2-3; 8 bases align to TRBD2. The CDR3 has 18 amino acids. Per germline, CDR1 MGHRA and CDR2 YSYEKL. V gave up 2 bases and J gave up 2 bases; unmatched junction bases: 12. The CDR3 sequence: CASSQRGREGRFTDTQYF. CDR3 DNA: TGCGCCAGCAGCCAAAGGGGACGGGAGGGCCGATTCACAGATACGCAGTATTTT.

The CDR3: CASSLGGTVYGYTF. The CDR3 DNA reads as TGTGCCAGCAGCTTAGGTGGGACGGTCTATGGCTACACCTTC. V is TRBV7-2 and J is TRBJ1-2; possibly TRBD1 for D (5 bases). The germline gives CDR1 SGHTA, CDR2 FQGNSA. Trimming took 1 base from V and 4 from J, leaving 10 bases between them. The CDR3 sequence is 14 residues long.

The chain carries TRBV2 and TRBJ2-2, with D unresolved. The CDR3 is 14 amino acids. The V gene lost 0 bases and the J gene lost 6 bases, with 8 bases spanning the gap. Germline V gene sequence: CDR1 SNHLY, CDR2 FYNNEI. CDR3 nucleotide sequence: TGTGCCAGCAGTGAAGCGCTTTGGGCCGGGGAGCTGTTTTTT. Its protein is CASSEALWAGELFF.

The chain joins TRBV2 to TRBJ2-3; D possibly uses TRBD1 or TRBD2 (5 bases each). Germline CDR1 and CDR2: SNHLY and FYNNEI. This CDR3 region has 13 residues. V lost 6 bases and J 3 bases, leaving 10 bases between the germline ends. The CDR3 spells CASRGDHTDTQYF. In DNA form, the CDR3 reads TGTGCCAGCAGAGGGGACCATACAGATACGCAGTATTTT.

The chain links TRBV6-1 to TRBJ2-3; a weak D match, TRBD2 (6 bases). The CDR3 has 14 amino acids. Per the germline V gene, CDR1 is MNHNS and CDR2 is SASEGT. The V end was cut by 6 bases, the J end by 8 bases, with 18 bases between. CDR3 residues: CASSPWAEGPTQYF. In DNA, the CDR3 is TGTGCCAGCAGCCCCTGGGCGGAGGGACCTACGCAGTATTTT.

The chain uses TRBV6-1 and TRBJ2-1; 9 nucleotides agree with TRBD2. CDR1 and CDR2 from the germline V gene are MNHNS and SASEGT. This CDR3 is 15 amino acids long. V lost 2 bases, J lost 6 bases, and 5 bases stayed unmatched. The CDR3 nucleotides read TGTGCCAGCAGTGAATATACTAGCGGGCTCAATGAGCAGTTCTTC. Translating it yields CASSEYTSGLNEQFF.

The rearrangement joins TRBV19 to TRBJ1-5, with D possibly being TRBD1 (5 bases). Per germline, CDR1 LNHDA and CDR2 SQIVND (reference sequence). This CDR3 region has 15 residues. V was shortened by 5 bases and J by 4 bases, with 15 bases between the two germline ends. The CDR3 DNA reads TGTGCCAGTAGTGGCCCACGCAGGGTAAATCAGCCCCAGCATTTT. This codes for CASSGPRRVNQPQHF.

The rearrangement uses TRBV5-1 and TRBJ1-1; unclear D gene. This CDR3 contains 13 residues. CDR1 SGHRS and CDR2 YFSETQ come from the germline V gene. V lost 0 bases, J lost 1 base, and 4 bases lay in between. The CDR3: CASSLATNTEAFF. CDR3 nucleotides: TGCGCCAGCAGCTTGGCCACGAACACTGAAGCTTTCTTT.

The rearrangement uses TRBV29-1 and TRBJ2-1, with D uncertain. From germline, CDR1 is SQVTM and CDR2 ANQGSEA. The CDR3 runs 11 residues. V was clipped by 5 bases and J by 0 bases, with 2 bases between them. The CDR3 region is CSVLSYNEQFF. DNA for the CDR3: TGCAGCGTTCTCTCCTACAATGAGCAGTTCTTC.

This chain joins TRBV4-3 and TRBJ2-4; TRBD2 might be the D (6 bases). Trimming took 0 bases from V and 14 from J, leaving 17 bases between them. The CDR3 is made up of 14 amino acids. The germline CDR1 and CDR2 sequences are LGHNA and YSLEER. CDR3 region: CASSQDLLAGLKYF. DNA of the CDR3: TGCGCCAGCAGCCAAGATCTGTTGGCGGGACTGAAGTACTTC.

This chain joins TRBV2 and TRBJ2-7; D is uncertain. The V end was cut by 5 bases, the J end by 4 bases, with 9 bases between. The CDR3 has 12 residues. Germline V gives CDR1 SNHLY, CDR2 FYNNEI. CDR3 DNA sequence: TGTGCCAGCAGTTCGACCCTATACGAGCAGTACTTC. Translating it yields CASSSTLYEQYF. Together with reference TRBV2 and TRBJ2-7, the CDR3 gives the full variable domain: EPEVTQTPSHQVTQMGQEVILRCVPISNHLYFYWYRQILGQKVEFLVSFYNNEISEKSEIFDDQFSVERPDGSNFTLKIRSTKLEDSAMYFCASSSTLYEQYFGPGTRLTVT.

V and J are TRBV30 and TRBJ2-4; no clear D gene. CDR1 is GTSNPN, CDR2 SVGIG, per germline (reference sequence). The CDR3 runs 13 residues. V gave up 4 bases and J gave up 0 bases, with 7 bases separating them. The CDR3 region is CAWMGIAKNIQYF. The CDR3 DNA sequence: TGTGCCTGGATGGGAATAGCCAAAAACATTCAGTACTTC.

Written as DNA, the CDR3 is TGCAGCGTGGCTCCGGGGGGCGGAGAAAAACTGTTTTTT. It specifies CSVAPGGGEKLFF. The V call is TRBV29-1, the J call TRBJ1-4; tentatively, D is TRBD1 (6 bases). V dropped 6 bases and J dropped 8 bases, with 16 bases sitting between them. Germline lookup yields CDR1 SQVTM and CDR2 ANQGSEA. This CDR3 is 13 amino acids long.